The 27 T cell receptor beta chains reported below all come from one sample, sequenced in a study of type 1 regulatory T cells. TCRdb called the reads again in MiXCR, with one record for every CDR3 protein. The table records some 90,000 distinct CDR3 sequences, about 28% of them present only once. Specimen: CD4+ T cells, either the whole sample or a sorted fraction (not recorded which). These receptors all come from a human donor in good health.

The genes are TRBV9 and TRBJ1-1, with 9 bases fitting TRBD1. The V gene end was trimmed by 2 bases and the J gene end by 4 bases; junction bases not matched to a gene: 9. The germline V gene encodes CDR1 SGDLS and CDR2 YYNGEE. The CDR3 loop spans 16 amino acids. The CDR3 DNA reads as TGTGCCAGCAGCGTCACCGGGACAGGGCTGCGCACTGAAGCTTTCTTT. Translating gives CASSVTGTGLRTEAFF. Complete variable domain (other parts from reference TRBV9 and TRBJ1-1): DSGVTQTPKHLITATGQRVTLRCSPRSGDLSVYWYQQSLDQGLQFLIQYYNGEERAKGNILERFSAQQFPDLHSELNLSSLELGDSALYFCASSVTGTGLRTEAFFGQGTRLTVV.

CDR3 residues: CSVREGVYEQYF. CDR3 bases: TGCAGCGTCCGGGAGGGGGTCTACGAGCAGTACTTC. The chain joins TRBV29-1 to TRBJ2-7; the match to TRBD2 covers 8 bases. The CDR3 sequence is 12 residues long. The junction had 4 bases not matched to a gene; V was cut back by 6 bases and J by 3 bases. Germline V CDR1 and CDR2: SQVTM, ANQGSEA.

As for this clonotype: No conserved phenylalanine or tryptophan is present at the end of the CDR3, so a read error is the likely explanation. The CDR3 region is CASSRSGQQGEQYL. Here the CDR3 DNA reads TGCGCCAGCAGTCGATCGGGACAACAAGGGGAGCAGTACTTA. V is TRBV10-2 and J is TRBJ2-7; D is possibly TRBD1 (6 bases). Germline V gene data show CDR1 as WSHSY and CDR2 as SAAADI. With 5 bases removed from V and 7 bases from J, the gap between germline ends came to 18 bases. The length of the CDR3 is 14 residues.

With respect to this clonotype: A much larger clone is a single base away; this may be a read error. This rearrangement joins TRBV15 to TRBJ2-4, with D perhaps matching TRBD2 (5 bases). V gave up 1 base and J gave up 2 bases, with 18 bases separating them. Germline V gene lookup returns CDR1 LNHNV and CDR2 YYDKDF (reference sequence). The CDR3 totals 18 residues. The CDR3 DNA reads TGTGCCACCAGCAGAGGCGAACGGGAACACCGGACCAAAAACATTCAGTACTTC. It specifies CATSRGEREHRTKNIQYF.

The gene calls are TRBV27 and TRBJ2-5; 7 nucleotides match TRBD2. J lost 5 bases, V lost 6 bases, and 9 bases had no gene match. CDR1 MNHEY and CDR2 SMNVEV come from the germline V gene (reference sequence). The CDR3 is 14 amino acids. CDR3 residues: CASRLKAGVETQYF. The CDR3 DNA reads TGTGCCAGCAGGCTAAAGGCGGGAGTGGAGACCCAGTACTTC.

This chain joins TRBV20-1 and TRBJ2-1; TRBD1 matches at 8 bases. Losses at the gene ends were 6 bases for V and 5 bases for J; bases not matched to a gene: 12. This CDR3 is built from 15 residues. CDR1 is DFQATT, CDR2 SNEGSKA, per germline (reference sequence). In DNA form, the CDR3 reads TGCAGTGCCCGTGGAGGCAGGGGGCAACACAATGAGCAGTTCTTC. This encodes CSARGGRGQHNEQFF.

This clonotype was observed a few times. The V and J genes are TRBV7-2 and TRBJ2-7; D might be TRBD2 (5 bases). Between the trimmed V and J ends, which lost 10 bases and 4 bases, there was a span of 17 bases. Per germline, CDR1 SGHTA and CDR2 FQGNSA. The CDR3 is 13 amino acids. CDR3 region: CATATSSPYEQYF. CDR3 coding DNA: TGTGCCACGGCAACTAGTTCTCCTTACGAGCAGTACTTC.

The J gene is TRBJ2-1, the V gene TRBV20-1; 8 bases are shared with TRBD2. V lost 6 bases to trimming and J lost 6 bases; unmatched junction nucleotides: 28. The CDR3 loop spans 20 amino acids. Germline loops: CDR1 DFQATT, CDR2 SNEGSKA (reference sequence). CDR3 residues: CSAGSGIWMGAGGFGNEQFF. CDR3 coding DNA: TGCAGTGCAGGATCCGGAATTTGGATGGGGGCGGGAGGCTTTGGCAATGAGCAGTTCTTC.

This clonotype turned up a few times. The chain recombines TRBV10-2 with TRBJ1-4; 7 bases are shared with TRBD1. Germline V gene data show CDR1 as WSHSY and CDR2 as SAAADI. There are 17 residues in the CDR3. V shed 8 bases, J shed 8 bases, and the junction held 20 bases outside the gene matches. The CDR3 region has the DNA TGCGCCAGCTCAAAGGCCCCCAGGGGGGCTGGAGCCGAAAAACTGTTTTTT. Translated: CASSKAPRGAGAEKLFF.

The chain is built from TRBV24-1 and TRBJ2-4; TRBD1 agrees at 7 bases. The CDR3 consists of 15 residues. Germline loops: CDR1 KGHDR, CDR2 SFDVKD. The trim removed 9 bases at V and 3 bases at J, leaving 10 bases unmatched. The CDR3 reads CATLFPGQSKNIQYF. CDR3 DNA: TGTGCCACCTTATTCCCGGGACAGAGCAAAAACATTCAGTACTTC.

The chain recombines TRBV20-1 with TRBJ1-3; TRBD1 might be the D (6 bases). The CDR3 sequence is 14 residues long. CDR1 and CDR2 from the germline V gene are DFQATT and SNEGSKA (reference sequence). The V gene lost 5 bases and the J gene lost 4 bases, with 15 bases spanning the gap. This CDR3 reads CSAGGRGVGNTIYF. For the CDR3, the DNA is TGCAGTGCTGGGGGCAGGGGAGTCGGAAACACCATATATTTT.

The sample holds a few counts of this clonotype. The CDR3 nucleotides are TGCAGTGCTAGTTCGTGGGGCTCTGGGGCCAACGTCCTGACTTTC. This translates into CSASSWGSGANVLTF. V and J are TRBV20-1 and TRBJ2-6; D is uncertain. Per the germline V gene, CDR1 is DFQATT and CDR2 is SNEGSKA (reference sequence). The CDR3 length is 15 residues. Trimming took off 3 bases at V and 0 bases at J, with 9 bases between the two ends.

This clonotype has more than one count but fewer than ten. The chain uses TRBV3-1 and TRBJ2-7; a possible D gene is TRBD2 (6 bases). The V gene lost 1 base and the J gene lost 2 bases, with 12 bases spanning the gap. The CDR3 contains 15 residues. The germline V gene encodes CDR1 LGHDT and CDR2 YNNKEL (reference sequence). The CDR3 protein is CASSQVEGGPYEQYF. CDR3 coding DNA: TGTGCCAGCAGCCAAGTGGAGGGAGGCCCCTACGAGCAGTACTTC.

This clonotype is a singleton in its sample. This rearrangement joins TRBV7-2 to TRBJ2-1; 14 bases are a match to TRBD2. J was trimmed by 9 bases and V by 5 bases; bases with no gene match: 12. CDR3 length: 17 residues. Germline V gene data show CDR1 as SGHTA and CDR2 as FQGNSA. CDR3 residues: CASSRQTSGRGLGEQFF. CDR3 nucleotide sequence: TGTGCCAGCAGCCGCCAGACTAGCGGGAGGGGTCTGGGTGAGCAGTTCTTC.

This sequence joins TRBV28 and TRBJ1-1; the D is unclear. The CDR3 sequence is 12 residues long. The ends were cut back, 3 bases at V and 4 bases at J, with 6 bases in the middle. Germline loops: CDR1 MDHEN, CDR2 SYDVKM. The chain's CDR3 is CASSLSGTEAFF. CDR3 bases: TGTGCCAGCAGTTTGTCGGGCACTGAAGCTTTCTTT.

This clonotype was seen more than once but under ten times. This chain joins TRBV5-4 and TRBJ2-1, with D uncertain. The V and J ends lost 4 bases and 3 bases respectively, with 11 bases between them. Germline assignment: CDR1 SGHNT and CDR2 YYREEE (reference sequence). The length of the CDR3 is 14 residues. The CDR3 sequence: CASSVIGGYNEQFF. The DNA of the CDR3 is TGTGCCAGCAGCGTGATCGGCGGCTACAATGAGCAGTTCTTC. The variable domain in full, with the rest retrieved from reference TRBV5-4 and TRBJ2-1, is ETGVTQSPTHLIKTRGQQVTLRCSSQSGHNTVSWYQQALGQGPQFIFQYYREEENGRGNFPPRFSGLQFPNYSSELNVNALELDDSALYLCASSVIGGYNEQFFGPGTRLTVL.

This clonotype was seen a few times. The chain couples TRBV7-2 to TRBJ2-1; no clear D. CDR1 and CDR2 from the germline V gene are SGHTA and FQGNSA. The CDR3 spans 15 residues. V was trimmed by 1 base and J by 2 bases, leaving 9 bases between them. CDR3 loop: CASSLEAQPYNEQFF. The CDR3, as DNA: TGTGCCAGCAGCTTAGAGGCCCAGCCCTACAATGAGCAGTTCTTC.

This clonotype was observed a handful of times. The CDR3 DNA sequence: TGCGCCAGCAGTGAGGATGGTCGCGGGAGCGAGCAGTTCTTC. Its protein product is CASSEDGRGSEQFF. This chain links TRBV10-2 with TRBJ2-1; TRBD2 matches at 7 bases. This CDR3 has 14 amino acids. Per germline, CDR1 WSHSY and CDR2 SAAADI. V gave up 2 bases and J gave up 10 bases; unmatched junction bases: 8.

This clonotype was detected a few times. The J gene is TRBJ2-2, the V gene TRBV12-3 or TRBV12-4; D assignment may be TRBD1 or TRBD2 (5 bases each). V was pared by 7 bases and J by 6 bases, with 18 bases between. CDR3 length equals 15 residues. CDR3 sequence reads: CASTRGTDHPGELFF. The DNA for the CDR3 is TGTGCCAGCACCCGAGGGACGGATCACCCCGGGGAGCTGTTTTTT.

CDR3 nucleotide sequence: TGTGCCAGCAGCCAGCGGCTAGCGGGGCGTACCTACGAGCAGTACTTC. As protein: CASSQRLAGRTYEQYF. This chain connects TRBV14 to TRBJ2-7, with TRBD2 matching over 9 bases. Germline assignment: CDR1 SGHDN and CDR2 FVKESK. The CDR3 runs 16 residues. The trim removed 3 bases at V and 2 bases at J, leaving 8 bases unmatched.

The chain has TRBV7-2 and TRBJ2-3; 7 nucleotides align to TRBD1. The germline V gene encodes CDR1 SGHTA and CDR2 FQGNSA. The CDR3 runs 14 residues. Trimming removed 5 bases from V and 4 bases from J; junction bases left unmatched: 6. This CDR3 reads CASSLHRGADTQYF. CDR3 sequence (DNA): TGTGCCAGCAGCCTACACAGGGGAGCAGATACGCAGTATTTT.

The rearrangement uses TRBV10-3 and TRBJ1-2; no reliable D call. This CDR3 has 13 amino acids. CDR1 is ENHRY, CDR2 SYGVKD, per germline. V was shortened by 4 bases and J by 6 bases, with 12 bases between the two germline ends. The CDR3 loop reads CAISGRQSHGYTF. The CDR3 nucleotides read TGTGCCATCAGTGGGAGGCAGTCACATGGCTACACCTTC.

The J gene is TRBJ2-5, the V gene TRBV12-3 or TRBV12-4, with 7 bases fitting TRBD1. CDR3 length: 15 residues. J gave up 3 bases and V 4 bases, and 8 bases lay outside the gene matches. CDR3 protein: CASSSRGSAEETQYF. The CDR3 coding sequence is TGTGCCAGCAGTTCCAGGGGGTCGGCGGAAGAGACCCAGTACTTC.

The sample holds a few counts of this clonotype. V usage is TRBV5-6 and J usage is TRBJ2-6; 9 bases line up with TRBD1. This CDR3 contains 17 residues. V trimming: 4 bases; J trimming: 7 bases; junction bases outside the gene matches: 12. In germline, CDR1 is SGHDT, CDR2 YYEEEE. The CDR3 nucleotides are TGTGCCAGCAGCACGACAGGGGGGTCTGGTTTAGCCAACGTCCTGACTTTC. Its translation: CASSTTGGSGLANVLTF. Combining the CDR3 with reference TRBV5-6 and TRBJ2-6 gives the whole variable domain DAGVTQSPTHLIKTRGQQVTLRCSPKSGHDTVSWYQQALGQGPQFIFQYYEEEERQRGNFPDRFSGHQFPNYSSELNVNALLLGDSALYLCASSTTGGSGLANVLTFGAGSRLTVL.

This clonotype was detected a few times. The chain joins TRBV24-1 to TRBJ2-2; 11 bases line up with TRBD2. Germline V gene sequence: CDR1 KGHDR, CDR2 SFDVKD. J gave up 5 bases and V 2 bases, and 6 bases lay outside the gene matches. This CDR3 spans 17 amino acids. CDR3 sequence: CATSDYSGRAETGELFF. In DNA form, the CDR3 reads TGTGCCACCAGTGATTATAGCGGGAGGGCCGAGACCGGGGAGCTGTTTTTT.

The chain uses TRBV18 and TRBJ2-7; D is undetermined. V lost 6 bases and J 10 bases, leaving 16 bases between the germline ends. The CDR3 length is 12 residues. Germline V gives CDR1 KGHSH, CDR2 LQKENI. This chain's CDR3 is CASSATGSSQYF. In DNA, the CDR3 is TGTGCCAGCTCCGCAACTGGAAGTTCACAGTACTTC.

A word on this clonotype: The junction does not match germline at one end; this may be a read error. The chain recombines TRBV5-4 with TRBJ1-4, with D unclear. This CDR3 is built from 15 residues. The germline CDR1 and CDR2 sequences are SGHNT and YYREEE (reference sequence). The CDR3 loop reads CASSFERGANGKLFF. The CDR3 nucleotides read TGTGCCAGCAGCTTTGAACGGGGAGCTAATGGAAAACTGTTTTTT.